This passage covers 24 T cell receptor beta chains from one sample sequenced in a study of response to subunit inactivated influenza vaccine (dated by TCRdb to between 2017 and 2018). Receptor amplification or capture employed RT-PCR. The instrument given in TCRdb is Illumina HiSeq 2500. Through fastp at Q25 and MiXCR, TCRdb rebuilt clones from the public reads, retaining in-frame beta chains. Rows matching on CDR3 protein sequence are summarized as one entry with the most common DNA and genes. This sample is represented by hundreds of thousands of distinct CDR3 sequences; 12% of them were singletons. 7.5% to 10% of the sample is held by the ten biggest clonotypes. Sequenced here: non-naive T cells sorted from PBMCs, sampled less than 15 days before vaccination. In the paper's terms, the cell subset or site label means: memory T cell fraction. These TCRs come from a man over 45 who received an inactivated influenza vaccine. Donor details come from another sample of the same person, matched by shared clones.

The chain uses TRBV6-5 and TRBJ2-1; D is possibly TRBD2 (5 bases). Deletions cut 0 bases from V and 4 bases from J, with 13 bases between. The CDR3 consists of 16 residues. The germline V gene has CDR1 MNHEY and CDR2 SVGAGI. For the CDR3, the DNA is TGTGCCAGCAGTTACTCGACTCCACGGACTTACAATGAGCAGTTCTTC. Its protein is CASSYSTPRTYNEQFF.

The J gene is TRBJ2-5, the V gene TRBV4-2; 12 bases line up with TRBD1. The J segment lost 5 bases and the V segment lost 7 bases, leaving 23 bases of the junction unmatched. Germline CDR1 and CDR2: LGHNA and YNFKEQ. This CDR3 region has 20 residues. The CDR3 DNA is TGTGCCAGCAACCCAGATTATTACCGGGACAGGGGGCTGGGTAGGGAGACCCAGTACTTC. Its protein is CASNPDYYRDRGLGRETQYF.

This sequence joins TRBV12-3 or TRBV12-4 and TRBJ2-1; D is unclear. V gave up 5 bases and J gave up 10 bases, with 9 bases separating them. The CDR3 length is 11 residues. The CDR3 bases are TGTGCCAGCAGTCAGAGCGCCGAGCAGTTCTTC. Translating gives CASSQSAEQFF.

This clonotype was counted only a few times. The CDR3 bases are TGCGCCAGCAGGGAAACCCAGGGGAGGCTAAGCACAGATACGCAGTATTTT. Translation gives CASRETQGRLSTDTQYF. This chain joins TRBV5-1 and TRBJ2-3, with D possibly called TRBD1 or TRBD2 (6 bases each). This CDR3 region has 17 residues. The germline gives CDR1 SGHRS, CDR2 YFSETQ. V shed 5 bases and J shed 0 bases, with 19 bases lying between them.

The table lists this clonotype with a few counts. This chain joins TRBV12-3 or TRBV12-4 and TRBJ2-2; 8 bases agree with TRBD2. After removal of 9 bases from V and 1 base from J, the junction contained 10 bases not matched to a gene. This CDR3 contains 16 residues. The CDR3 nucleotides are TGTGCCAGTCGCCCGGGGGGGACGGTGAACACCGGGGAGCTGTTTTTT. Its protein product is CASRPGGTVNTGELFF.

On this clonotype itself: Mismatch with germline at one junction end may stem from a read error. The V gene is TRBV2, the J gene TRBJ1-6; possible D gene TRBD1, 6 bases. The length of the CDR3 is 15 residues. Germline V gene lookup returns CDR1 SNHLY and CDR2 FYNNEI. The CDR3 is CASRSFGGYHSPLHF. Here the CDR3 DNA reads TGTGCCAGCAGGTCATTCGGGGGCTATCATTCACCCCTCCACTTT.

V and J are TRBV28 and TRBJ2-5; 7 bases match TRBD1. This CDR3 contains 15 residues. V lost 6 bases, J lost 7 bases, and 14 bases stayed unmatched. Germline V gene sequence: CDR1 MDHEN, CDR2 SYDVKM. The CDR3: CASSLTGVVLGTQYF. For the CDR3, the DNA is TGTGCCAGCAGCCTCACAGGGGTAGTCCTCGGGACCCAGTACTTC.

This clonotype came up a few times. The chain is built from TRBV2 and TRBJ1-4, with D possibly matching TRBD1 (5 bases). The V gene lost 6 bases and the J gene lost 5 bases, with 19 bases spanning the gap. Germline CDR1 and CDR2: SNHLY and FYNNEI. CDR3 length: 16 residues. CDR3 region: CASRPGAGTGNEKLFF. The CDR3 nucleotides are TGTGCCAGCAGACCTGGGGCCGGGACCGGGAATGAAAAACTGTTTTTT.

This clonotype was detected a few times. The gene calls are TRBV27 and TRBJ2-1; possible D gene TRBD1, 6 bases. Between the trimmed V and J ends, which lost 7 bases and 4 bases, there was a span of 8 bases. The CDR3 runs 12 residues. The germline gives CDR1 MNHEY, CDR2 SMNVEV (reference sequence). CDR3 in amino acids: CASKGQYNEQFF. The CDR3 coding sequence is TGTGCCAGCAAAGGACAGTACAATGAGCAGTTCTTC.

This clonotype was seen a few times. This sequence joins TRBV20-1 and TRBJ2-4; no reliable D call. V lost 1 base and J 12 bases, leaving 10 bases between the germline ends. The CDR3 loop spans 11 amino acids. The germline V gene encodes CDR1 DFQATT and CDR2 SNEGSKA (reference sequence). In DNA form, the CDR3 reads TGCAGTGCTAGAGGAAGCCTAAGTCAGTACTTC. As protein: CSARGSLSQYF.

V and J are TRBV9 and TRBJ2-2; 8 bases line up with TRBD2. Germline lookup yields CDR1 SGDLS and CDR2 YYNGEE. The ends lost 4 bases at V and 5 bases at J; junction bases unmatched: 7. The CDR3 sequence is 15 residues long. This CDR3 reads CASSKAASGTGELFF. In DNA, the CDR3 is TGTGCCAGCAGCAAGGCGGCTAGCGGGACCGGGGAGCTGTTTTTT.

This clonotype was counted at least ten times. V gene TRBV10-3 combines with J gene TRBJ2-7; D uncertain. Germline CDR1 ENHRY, CDR2 SYGVKD. The CDR3 runs 13 residues. The CDR3 bases are TGTGCAACAATCCCGGCTACCTACACGGAGCAGTACTTC. Its translation: CATIPATYTEQYF.

The sample holds many counts of this clonotype. The chain is built from TRBV20-1 and TRBJ2-7; a possible D gene is TRBD2 (6 bases). The germline CDR1 and CDR2 sequences are DFQATT and SNEGSKA (reference sequence). The V gene lost 6 bases and the J gene lost 3 bases, with 24 bases spanning the gap. The CDR3 is made up of 16 amino acids. DNA for the CDR3: TGCAGTGCCCCGAAACCCCGGGACTGGATTAACTACGAGCAGTACTTC. Translation gives CSAPKPRDWINYEQYF.

This clonotype was seen at least ten times. V gene TRBV5-1 combines with J gene TRBJ2-7, with D perhaps TRBD1 (5 bases). Germline CDR1 reads SGHRS; CDR2 reads YFSETQ. The V end lost 5 bases, the J end lost 2 bases, and 14 bases lay between the germline ends. CDR3 length: 14 amino acids. The CDR3: CASRDLQDAYEQYF. The CDR3 nucleotides read TGCGCCAGCAGAGATCTACAGGATGCCTACGAGCAGTACTTC.

The sample holds many counts of this clonotype. This chain uses TRBV12-3 or TRBV12-4 with TRBJ2-5; a possible D gene is TRBD2 (6 bases). The V and J ends lost 6 bases and 1 base respectively, with 15 bases between them. The CDR3 contains 15 residues. The CDR3 DNA reads as TGTGCCAGCAGGTTGTCGTGGGGAGGCCAAGAGACCCAGTACTTC. This translates into CASRLSWGGQETQYF.

In its sample, this clonotype was seen once. The chain couples TRBV5-6 to TRBJ2-5, with no clear D. The CDR3 loop spans 15 amino acids. Deletions cut 1 base from V and 7 bases from J, with 17 bases between. CDR1 and CDR2 from the germline V gene are SGHDT and YYEEEE. Written as DNA, the CDR3 is TGTGCCAGCAGCTTGTTTGCGGTTAGGGTTGGGACCCAGTACTTC. Its translation: CASSLFAVRVGTQYF.

This clonotype was counted a few times. The gene calls are TRBV6-6 and TRBJ1-1; D gene ambiguous. The CDR3 covers 13 residues. Trimming cost V 7 bases and J 9 bases, with 18 bases left between them. Germline CDR1 is MNHNY and CDR2 is SVGAGI (reference sequence). This chain's CDR3 is CASNPGDGGKAFF. The DNA of the CDR3 is TGTGCCAGCAACCCCGGAGACGGTGGGAAAGCTTTCTTT.

On this clonotype: At one of its ends the junction is not consistent with the germline gene, which may arise from a read error. The CDR3 loop reads CASTYFGRSSIDTQYF. CDR3 sequence (DNA): TGTGCCAGCACCTATTTTGGACGGTCTAGCATAGATACGCAGTATTTT. V gene TRBV5-8 combines with J gene TRBJ2-3, with D tentatively TRBD2 (5 bases). Germline V lookup: CDR1 SGHTS, CDR2 YDEGEE. The CDR3 sequence is 16 residues long.

This clonotype was detected only once. The J gene is TRBJ2-7, the V gene TRBV27, with D perhaps given as TRBD1 or TRBD2 (6 bases each). With 6 bases removed from V and 2 bases from J, the gap between germline ends came to 17 bases. Germline CDR1 is MNHEY and CDR2 is SMNVEV (reference sequence). CDR3 length: 15 residues. CDR3 nucleotides: TGTGCCAGCAGGGGGGGCACCTCGAGCCCCTACGAGCAGTACTTC. It specifies CASRGGTSSPYEQYF.

V usage is TRBV5-1 and J usage is TRBJ2-1; 8 nucleotides align to TRBD2. Germline lookup yields CDR1 SGHRS and CDR2 YFSETQ. This CDR3 spans 15 amino acids. Trimming at V came to 4 bases and at J to 10 bases, leaving 13 bases not matched to a gene. CDR3 protein: CASSPGLVGPGEQFF. CDR3 sequence (DNA): TGCGCCAGCAGCCCGGGACTAGTGGGCCCGGGAGAGCAGTTCTTC. Full variable domain (outside the CDR3, taken from reference TRBV5-1 and TRBJ2-1): KAGVTQTPRYLIKTRGQQVTLSCSPISGHRSVSWYQQTPGQGLQFLFEYFSETQRNKGNFPGRFSGRQFSNSRSEMNVSTLELGDSALYLCASSPGLVGPGEQFFGPGTRLTVL.

At least ten counts were recorded for this clonotype. The rearrangement links TRBV7-8 to TRBJ1-6; 9 nucleotides line up with TRBD1. V trimming: 4 bases; J trimming: 8 bases; junction bases outside the gene matches: 6. The CDR3 runs to 15 residues. Germline CDR1 reads SGHVS; CDR2 reads FQNEAQ. CDR3: CASSWRRTGDSPLHF. The CDR3 DNA follows: TGTGCCAGCAGCTGGAGGAGGACAGGGGATTCACCCCTCCACTTT. The full variable domain, rest sourced from reference TRBV7-8 and TRBJ1-6, is GAGVSQSPRYKVAKRGQDVALRCDPISGHVSLFWYQQALGQGPEFLTYFQNEAQLDKSGLPSDRFFAERPEGSVSTLKIQRTQQEDSAVYLCASSWRRTGDSPLHFGNGTRLTVT.

This clonotype was seen a handful of times. The chain is built from TRBV20-1 and TRBJ1-5; D not certain. The length of the CDR3 is 12 residues. V gave up 7 bases and J gave up 7 bases, with 14 bases separating them. Per the germline V gene, CDR1 is DFQATT and CDR2 is SNEGSKA (reference sequence). The CDR3 DNA follows: TGCAGTGTCGGACGAGGATCCCAGCCCCAGCATTTT. This translates into CSVGRGSQPQHF.

This clonotype was picked up many times. CDR3 amino acids: CASSQDLLDRGQGEQYF. The CDR3 region has the DNA TGTGCCAGCAGCCAAGATCTGCTGGACAGGGGGCAGGGCGAGCAGTACTTC. The chain is built from TRBV4-2 and TRBJ2-7; 11 bases align to TRBD1. The CDR3 has 17 amino acids. V lost 0 bases, J lost 6 bases, and 10 bases stayed unmatched. The germline V gene has CDR1 LGHNA and CDR2 YNFKEQ.

V and J are TRBV6-2 or TRBV6-3 and TRBJ1-5; D may be TRBD1 (5 bases). The V and J ends lost 2 bases and 3 bases respectively, with 17 bases between them. Germline V gene sequence: CDR1 MNHEY, CDR2 SVGEGT. This CDR3 comprises 17 residues. CDR3 sequence (DNA): TGTGCCAGCAGTTACCGGGCCGGACGACAGAACAATCAGCCCCAGCATTTT. Its translation: CASSYRAGRQNNQPQHF.